This T cell receptor beta chain is drawn from a study of T-cell memory formation after mild COVID-19. Germline CDR1 MNHEY, CDR2 SVGAGI. The V and J ends lost 0 bases and 2 bases respectively, with 11 bases between them. The length of the CDR3 is 15 residues. TCRdb analysed the 5' RACE reads with MiXCR anew, one entry per CDR3 protein. The sample has fewer than 350,000 distinct CDR3 sequences; about a sixth are singletons. The receptor was derived from a man aged 18 to 30 who had mild COVID-19 (a few samples of this study predate the infection). Cell type and time point are not known. The chain carries TRBV6-5 and TRBJ2-7, with D possibly being TRBD2 (5 bases). Sequencing was performed on PBMCs or a T cell subset sorted from them (not recorded which). For the CDR3, the DNA is TGTGCCAGCAGTTACTCGCGGGCCTCCCCCTACGAGCAGTACTTC. Amino acids: CASSYSRASPYEQYF.